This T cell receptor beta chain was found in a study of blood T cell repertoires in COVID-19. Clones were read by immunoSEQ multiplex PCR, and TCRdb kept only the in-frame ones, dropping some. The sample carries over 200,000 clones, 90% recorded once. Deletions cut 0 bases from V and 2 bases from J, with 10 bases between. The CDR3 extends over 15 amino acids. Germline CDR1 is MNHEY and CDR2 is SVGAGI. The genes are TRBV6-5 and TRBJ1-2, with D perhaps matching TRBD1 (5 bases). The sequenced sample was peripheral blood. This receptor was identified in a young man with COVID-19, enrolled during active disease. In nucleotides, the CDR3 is TGTGCCAGCAGTTACTCATGGGGCAGCAACTATGGCTACACCTTC. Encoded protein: CASSYSWGSNYGYTF.